The 10 T cell receptor beta chains presented below share a single source sample, sequenced in a study of graft-versus-host responses after intestinal transplantation. Only in-frame clones appear in the TCRdb table, and some are missing; sequencing was by immunoSEQ multiplex PCR. This sample has about 39,000 clones; around 92% occur once, and the top ten carry 6% to 7.5%. Material: PBMCs, obtained 260 to 270 days after transplant. These TCRs come from a human patient who received an intestinal transplant, so some T cells may come from the graft donor.

The chain is built from TRBV5-4 and TRBJ1-4, with unresolved D. Trimming left V 1 base short and J 2 bases short, with 6 bases between. CDR3 length equals 14 residues. Germline V CDR1 and CDR2: SGHNT, YYREEE (reference sequence). CDR3 region: CASSLRGTNEKLFF. In DNA form, the CDR3 reads TGTGCCAGCAGCTTGCGAGGGACTAATGAAAAACTGTTTTTT. Complete variable domain (other parts from reference TRBV5-4 and TRBJ1-4): ETGVTQSPTHLIKTRGQQVTLRCSSQSGHNTVSWYQQALGQGPQFIFQYYREEENGRGNFPPRFSGLQFPNYSSELNVNALELDDSALYLCASSLRGTNEKLFFGSGTQLSVL.

The rearrangement uses TRBV25-1 and TRBJ1-5, with D perhaps matching TRBD1 (5 bases). Per the germline V gene, CDR1 is MGHDK and CDR2 is SYGVNS. With 4 bases removed from V and 9 bases from J, the gap between germline ends came to 13 bases. This CDR3 region has 13 residues. The CDR3 loop reads CASSVGTDRPQHF. CDR3 DNA sequence: TGTGCCAGCAGTGTCGGGACCGACCGGCCCCAGCATTTT.

As to this clone: A junction end diverges from the germline sequence, so it may reflect a read error. This same CDR3 is encoded by further DNA sequences in the sample. V and J are TRBV2 and TRBJ1-2, with a tentative D call TRBD1 (5 bases). CDR3 length: 14 residues. Germline lookup yields CDR1 SNHLY and CDR2 FYNNEI. The CDR3 is CASSEGWGDYGYTF. The CDR3 region has the DNA TGCGCCAGCAGTGAGGGGTGGGGGGACTATGGCTACACCTTC.

This clone was picked up one time. This chain uses TRBV18 with TRBJ2-3; D gene uncertain. The germline gives CDR1 KGHSH, CDR2 LQKENI. V was pared by 11 bases and J by 1 base, with 13 bases between. This CDR3 region has 13 residues. The CDR3 here is CASCWAGTDTQYF. The CDR3 DNA is TGTGCCTCCTGTTGGGCTGGCACAGATACGCAGTATTTT.

J is TRBJ1-6 and V is TRBV6-5; D is possibly TRBD1 (5 bases). This CDR3 comprises 16 residues. V gave up 2 bases and J gave up 7 bases, with 15 bases separating them. Germline assignment: CDR1 MNHEY and CDR2 SVGAGI. CDR3 bases: TGTGCCAGCAGTTACAATTCTGGGGCGCTCAATTCACCCCTCCACTTT. Translated: CASSYNSGALNSPLHF.

This chain uses TRBV19 with TRBJ2-3; D is ambiguous. The V gene lost 4 bases and the J gene lost 6 bases, with 5 bases spanning the gap. The CDR3 extends over 11 amino acids. Germline loops: CDR1 LNHDA, CDR2 SQIVND (reference sequence). CDR3: CASSKADTQYF. DNA of the CDR3: TGTGCCAGTAGTAAGGCGGATACGCAGTATTTT.

The table lists this clone with a few counts. V usage is TRBV18 and J usage is TRBJ1-1; 7 bases map to TRBD1. Unmatched junction bases numbered 7, after V lost 3 bases and J lost 3 bases. The CDR3 is 15 residues long. Per the germline V gene, CDR1 is KGHSH and CDR2 is LQKENI. This CDR3 reads CASSPRTGGDTEAFF. In DNA form, the CDR3 reads TGTGCCAGCTCACCTAGGACAGGAGGGGACACTGAAGCTTTCTTT. Variable domain in full (rest from reference TRBV18 and TRBJ1-1): NAGVMQNPRHLVRRRGQEARLRCSPMKGHSHVYWYRQLPEEGLKFMVYLQKENIIDESGMPKERFSAEFPKEGPSILRIQQVVRGDSAAYFCASSPRTGGDTEAFFGQGTRLTVV.

The gene calls are TRBV19 and TRBJ2-5, with 10 positions matching TRBD1. Per the germline V gene, CDR1 is LNHDA and CDR2 is SQIVND (reference sequence). The CDR3 contains 13 residues. Germline trimming cut 9 bases from V and 5 bases from J; bases unmatched to any gene: 6. CDR3 region: CASGQGVRETQYF. In DNA, the CDR3 is TGTGCCAGCGGACAGGGGGTGCGGGAGACCCAGTACTTC.

V usage is TRBV29-1 and J usage is TRBJ1-5; no firm D call. This CDR3 is 13 amino acids long. Deletions cut 6 bases from V and 2 bases from J, with 11 bases between. Germline lookup yields CDR1 SQVTM and CDR2 ANQGSEA. Here the CDR3 reads CSVLGTGNQPQHF. CDR3 coding DNA: TGCAGCGTCCTCGGAACGGGCAATCAGCCCCAGCATTTT.

The J gene is TRBJ2-1, the V gene TRBV27; possible D gene TRBD1, 6 bases. The V end was cut by 4 bases, the J end by 2 bases, with 12 bases between. The CDR3 is made up of 15 amino acids. CDR1 is MNHEY, CDR2 SMNVEV, per germline (reference sequence). The CDR3 sequence: CASSSRDTAYNEQFF. The CDR3 DNA sequence: TGTGCCAGCAGTTCCCGGGACACGGCCTACAATGAGCAGTTCTTC.